A single T cell receptor (beta chain) is shown here with its context. Its antigen remains unknown. The CDR3 extends over 15 amino acids. The germline CDR1 and CDR2 sequences are MDHEN and SYDVKM. V dropped 7 bases and J dropped 1; count of bases not matched to a gene: 9. The data are from a study of shared clonotypes between healthy human individuals. Clones were sequenced by immunoSEQ multiplex PCR, and TCRdb holds only the in-frame ones, with some missing. This table has some 1,100,000 clones, about four fifths appearing once. Study-wide results and caveats: The researchers took only blood, and tissue repertoires probably look different. The study found lower generation probabilities in non-shared clonotypes than in those shared by all four donors.

A CD45RA-negative memory subset and a CD45RA+ naive subset were separated from the CD4+ cells. The rearrangement links TRBV28 to TRBJ1-1; 7 nucleotides agree with TRBD1. Sequences were obtained from memory CD4+ T cells from PBMCs. Noted subset: CD45RA-negative fraction. The TCR comes from a man between 18 and 35 years old in good health. Some clones in this sample may be carry-over from other donors' samples. The CDR3 loop is CASKPRGYGNTEAFF. CDR3 bases: TGTGCCAGCAAACCCAGGGGGTACGGGAACACTGAAGCTTTCTTT.